The 2 T cell receptor beta chains presented below share a single source sample, sequenced in a study of T-cell reconstitution after alpha-beta-depleted transplantation in children. The TCRbeta library incorporated unique molecular identifiers. TCRdb re-called the PCR reads with MiXCR, one entry per CDR3 protein. The sample records some 300,000 distinct CDR3 sequences, under 13% being singletons. Sequences were derived from PBMCs from the stem cell graft donor, sampled from the stem cell graft. Receptors were obtained from a human donor who donated a stem cell graft to a child with acute lymphoblastic leukemia.

This clonotype was seen only a few times. The chain combines TRBV4-1 with TRBJ2-3; D may be TRBD2 (6 bases). There are 17 residues in the CDR3. The germline CDR1 and CDR2 sequences are MGHRA and YSYEKL. Deletions cut 0 bases from V and 6 bases from J, with 19 bases between. The CDR3 is CASSQDHGSLHIDTQYF. DNA for the CDR3: TGCGCCAGCAGCCAAGATCACGGGAGTCTGCACATCGATACGCAGTATTTT.

The chain links TRBV5-1 to TRBJ1-6; D gene ambiguous. The CDR3 is made up of 14 amino acids. V lost 0 bases to trimming and J lost 8 bases, with 9 bases between them. Germline V gene data show CDR1 as SGHRS and CDR2 as YFSETQ. CDR3 in DNA: TGCGCCAGCAGCTTGGACGGCGAATATTCACCCCTCCACTTT. Its translation is CASSLDGEYSPLHF.